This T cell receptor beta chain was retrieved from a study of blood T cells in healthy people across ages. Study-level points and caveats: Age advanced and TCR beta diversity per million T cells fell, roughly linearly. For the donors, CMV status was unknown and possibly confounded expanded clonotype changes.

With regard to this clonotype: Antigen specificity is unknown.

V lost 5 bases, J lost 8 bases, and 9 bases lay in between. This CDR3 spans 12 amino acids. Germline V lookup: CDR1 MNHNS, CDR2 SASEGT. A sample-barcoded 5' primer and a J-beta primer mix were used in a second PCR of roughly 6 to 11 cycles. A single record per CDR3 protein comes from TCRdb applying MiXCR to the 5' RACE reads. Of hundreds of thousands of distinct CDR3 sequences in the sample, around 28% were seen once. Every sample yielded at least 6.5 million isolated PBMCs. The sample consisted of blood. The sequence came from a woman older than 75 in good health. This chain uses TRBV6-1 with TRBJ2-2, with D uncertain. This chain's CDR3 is CASSRVFGELFF. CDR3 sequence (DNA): TGTGCCAGCAGTAGGGTATTTGGGGAGCTGTTTTTT.